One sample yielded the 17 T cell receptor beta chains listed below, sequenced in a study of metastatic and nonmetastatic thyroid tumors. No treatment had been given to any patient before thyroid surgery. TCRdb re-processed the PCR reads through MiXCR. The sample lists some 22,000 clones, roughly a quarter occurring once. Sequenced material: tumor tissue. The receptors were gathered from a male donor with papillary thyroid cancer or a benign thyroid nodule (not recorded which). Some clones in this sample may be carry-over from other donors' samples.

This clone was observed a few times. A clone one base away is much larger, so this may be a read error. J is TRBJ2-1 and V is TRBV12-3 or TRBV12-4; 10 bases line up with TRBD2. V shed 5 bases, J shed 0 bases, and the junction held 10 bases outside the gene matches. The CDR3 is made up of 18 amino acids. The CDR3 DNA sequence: TGTGCCAGCAGTAGCTCGCCGGGGACTAGCGTCTCCTACAATGAGCAGTTCTTC. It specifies CASSSSPGTSVSYNEQFF.

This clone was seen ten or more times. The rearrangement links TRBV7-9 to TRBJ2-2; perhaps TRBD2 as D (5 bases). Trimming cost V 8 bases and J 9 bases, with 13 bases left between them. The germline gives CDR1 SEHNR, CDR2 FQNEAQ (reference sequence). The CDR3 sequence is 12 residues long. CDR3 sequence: CASSGFGRELFF. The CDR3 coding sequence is TGTGCCAGCTCGGGATTCGGTAGGGAGCTGTTTTTT.

CDR3 in amino acids: CSAPGQHLQEQYF. CDR3 bases: TGCAGTGCCCCGGGACAGCATCTCCAAGAGCAGTACTTC. The rearrangement uses TRBV20-1 and TRBJ2-7; 7 nucleotides align to TRBD1. Germline V gene lookup returns CDR1 DFQATT and CDR2 SNEGSKA (reference sequence). This CDR3 contains 13 residues. The J segment lost 7 bases and the V segment lost 6 bases, leaving 12 bases of the junction unmatched.

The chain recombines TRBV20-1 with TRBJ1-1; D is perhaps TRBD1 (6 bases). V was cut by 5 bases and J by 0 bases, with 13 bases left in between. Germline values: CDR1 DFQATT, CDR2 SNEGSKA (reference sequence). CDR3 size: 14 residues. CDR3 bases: TGCAGTGCTGCTGGGGGCTTATTGAACACTGAAGCTTTCTTT. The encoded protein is CSAAGGLLNTEAFF.

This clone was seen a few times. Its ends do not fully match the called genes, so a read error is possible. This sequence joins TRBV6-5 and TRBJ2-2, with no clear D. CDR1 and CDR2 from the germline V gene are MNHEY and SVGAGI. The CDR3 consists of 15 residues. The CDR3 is CASSTTGSLSGELFF. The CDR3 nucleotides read TGTGCCAGCAGTACTACGGGTTCCCTATCCGGTGAGCTGTTTTTT.

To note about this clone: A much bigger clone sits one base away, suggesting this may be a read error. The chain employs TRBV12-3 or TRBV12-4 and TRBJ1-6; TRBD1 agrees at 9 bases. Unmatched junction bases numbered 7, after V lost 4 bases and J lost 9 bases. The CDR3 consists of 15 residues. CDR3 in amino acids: CASSSSQGACSPLHF. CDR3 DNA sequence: TGTGCCAGCAGTTCCTCACAGGGGGCGTGTTCACCCCTCCACTTT.

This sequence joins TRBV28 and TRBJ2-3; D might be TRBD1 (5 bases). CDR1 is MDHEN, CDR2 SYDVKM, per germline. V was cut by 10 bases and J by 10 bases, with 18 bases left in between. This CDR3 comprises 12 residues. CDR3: CAITRALDPQYF. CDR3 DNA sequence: TGTGCCATCACCAGGGCTCTGGATCCGCAGTATTTT.

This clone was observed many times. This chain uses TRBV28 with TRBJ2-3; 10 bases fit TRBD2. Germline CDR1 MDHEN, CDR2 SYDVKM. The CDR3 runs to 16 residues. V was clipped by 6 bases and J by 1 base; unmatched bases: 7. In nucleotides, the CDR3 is TGTGCCAGCAGCCAAGCGGGAGGGCCGGGCACAGATACGCAGTATTTT. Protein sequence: CASSQAGGPGTDTQYF.

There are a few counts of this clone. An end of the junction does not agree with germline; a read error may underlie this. The CDR3 DNA follows: TGTGCCAGCAGTTTCGTTCAAGAGAACCAGTACTTC. Amino acids: CASSFVQENQYF. This chain joins TRBV7-2 and TRBJ2-5; D unresolved. In germline, CDR1 is SGHTA, CDR2 FQGNSA. The CDR3 is 12 residues long.

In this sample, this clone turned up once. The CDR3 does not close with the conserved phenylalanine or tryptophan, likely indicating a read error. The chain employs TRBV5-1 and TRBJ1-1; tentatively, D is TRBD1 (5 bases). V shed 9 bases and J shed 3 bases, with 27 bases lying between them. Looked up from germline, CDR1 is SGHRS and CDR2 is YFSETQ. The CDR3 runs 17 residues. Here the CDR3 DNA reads TGCGCCATCAGAGGTCAGGAAGGGGCGAGTCCGGACACTGAAGCTTTCTAT. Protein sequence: CAIRGQEGASPDTEAFY.

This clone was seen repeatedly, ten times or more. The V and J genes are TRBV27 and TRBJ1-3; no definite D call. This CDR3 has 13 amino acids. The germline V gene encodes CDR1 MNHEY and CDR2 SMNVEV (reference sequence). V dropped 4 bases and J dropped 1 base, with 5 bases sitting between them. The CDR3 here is CASSSASGNTIYF. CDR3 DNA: TGTGCCAGCAGTTCCGCTTCTGGAAACACCATATATTTT.

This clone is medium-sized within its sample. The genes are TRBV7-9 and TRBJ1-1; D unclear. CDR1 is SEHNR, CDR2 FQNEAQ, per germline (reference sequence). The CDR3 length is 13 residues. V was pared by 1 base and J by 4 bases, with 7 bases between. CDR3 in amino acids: CASSLEGITEAFF. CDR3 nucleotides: TGTGCCAGCAGCTTAGAAGGGATCACTGAAGCTTTCTTT.

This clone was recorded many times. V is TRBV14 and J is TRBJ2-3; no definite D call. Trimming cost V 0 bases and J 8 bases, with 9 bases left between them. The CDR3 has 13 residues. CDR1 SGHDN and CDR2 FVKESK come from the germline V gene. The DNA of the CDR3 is TGTGCCAGCAGCCAAGATGTTCTTGGTACGCAGTATTTT. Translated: CASSQDVLGTQYF.

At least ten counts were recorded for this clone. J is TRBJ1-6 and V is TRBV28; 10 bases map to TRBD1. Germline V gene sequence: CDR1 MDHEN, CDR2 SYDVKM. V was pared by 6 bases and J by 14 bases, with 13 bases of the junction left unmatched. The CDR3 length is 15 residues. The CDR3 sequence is CASRPVDRGRITLHF. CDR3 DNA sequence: TGTGCCAGCAGACCGGTTGACAGGGGGCGTATCACCCTCCACTTT.

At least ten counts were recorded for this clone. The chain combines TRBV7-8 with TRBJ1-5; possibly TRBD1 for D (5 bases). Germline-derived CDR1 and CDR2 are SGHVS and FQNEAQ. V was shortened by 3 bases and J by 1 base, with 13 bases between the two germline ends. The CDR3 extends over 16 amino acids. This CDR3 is CASSLVGGRSNQPQHF. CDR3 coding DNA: TGTGCCAGCAGCTTGGTGGGGGGGAGAAGCAATCAGCCCCAGCATTTT.

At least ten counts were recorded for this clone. CDR3 in DNA: TGCAGTGCTGTAATGAACACTGAAGCTTTCTTT. It yields the protein CSAVMNTEAFF. The chain combines TRBV20-1 with TRBJ1-1; D not resolved. This CDR3 has 11 residues. Germline assignment: CDR1 DFQATT and CDR2 SNEGSKA (reference sequence). The germline V and J ends were trimmed by 5 bases and 0 bases, with 4 bases remaining between them.

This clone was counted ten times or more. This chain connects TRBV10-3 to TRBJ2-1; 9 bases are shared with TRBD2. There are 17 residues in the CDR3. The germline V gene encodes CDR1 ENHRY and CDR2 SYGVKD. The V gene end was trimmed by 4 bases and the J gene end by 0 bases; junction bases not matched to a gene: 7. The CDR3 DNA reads TGTGCCATCAGTGTCCTCCTAGCGGGGTCCTCCTACAATGAGCAGTTCTTC. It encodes CAISVLLAGSSYNEQFF.